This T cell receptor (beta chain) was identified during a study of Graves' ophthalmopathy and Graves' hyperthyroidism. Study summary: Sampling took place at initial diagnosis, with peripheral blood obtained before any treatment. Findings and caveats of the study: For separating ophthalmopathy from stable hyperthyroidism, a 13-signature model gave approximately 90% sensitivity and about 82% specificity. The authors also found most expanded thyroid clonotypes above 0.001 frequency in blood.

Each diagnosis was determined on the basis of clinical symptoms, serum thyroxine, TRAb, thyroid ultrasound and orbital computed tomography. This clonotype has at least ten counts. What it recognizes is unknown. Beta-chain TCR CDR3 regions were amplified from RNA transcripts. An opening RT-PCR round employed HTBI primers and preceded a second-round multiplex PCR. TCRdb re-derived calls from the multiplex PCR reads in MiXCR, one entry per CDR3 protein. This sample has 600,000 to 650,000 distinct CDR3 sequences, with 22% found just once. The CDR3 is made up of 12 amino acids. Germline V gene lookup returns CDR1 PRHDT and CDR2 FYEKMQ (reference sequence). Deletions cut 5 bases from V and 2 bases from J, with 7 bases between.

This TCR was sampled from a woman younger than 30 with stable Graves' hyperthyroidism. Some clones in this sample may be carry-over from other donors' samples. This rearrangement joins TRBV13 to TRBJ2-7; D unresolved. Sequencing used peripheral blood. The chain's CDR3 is CASSQRAYEQYF. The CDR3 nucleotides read TGTGCCAGCAGCCAGAGAGCCTACGAGCAGTACTTC.